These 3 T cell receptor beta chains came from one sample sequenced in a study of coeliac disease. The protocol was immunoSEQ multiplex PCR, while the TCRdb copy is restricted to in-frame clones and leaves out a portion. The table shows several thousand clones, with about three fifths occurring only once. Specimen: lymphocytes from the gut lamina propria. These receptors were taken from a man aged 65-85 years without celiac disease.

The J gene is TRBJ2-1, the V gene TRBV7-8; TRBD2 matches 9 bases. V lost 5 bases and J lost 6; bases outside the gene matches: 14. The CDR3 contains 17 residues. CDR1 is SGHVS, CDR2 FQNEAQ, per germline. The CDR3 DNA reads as TGTGCCAGCAGCCCAGGTCCCGGGACTAGCACGGTCAATGAGCAGTTCTTC. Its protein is CASSPGPGTSTVNEQFF.

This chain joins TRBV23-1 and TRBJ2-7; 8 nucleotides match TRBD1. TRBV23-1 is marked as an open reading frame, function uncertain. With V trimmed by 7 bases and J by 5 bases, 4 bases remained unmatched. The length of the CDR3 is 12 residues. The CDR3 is CASKDRAHEQYF. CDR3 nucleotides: TGCGCCAGCAAGGACAGGGCCCACGAGCAGTACTTC.

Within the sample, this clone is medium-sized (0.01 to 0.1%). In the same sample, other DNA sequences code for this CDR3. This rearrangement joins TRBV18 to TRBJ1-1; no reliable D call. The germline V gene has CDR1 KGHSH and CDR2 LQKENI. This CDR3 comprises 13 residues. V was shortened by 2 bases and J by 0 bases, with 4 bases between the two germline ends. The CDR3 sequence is CASSPALNTEAFF. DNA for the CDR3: TGTGCCAGCTCACCAGCGTTGAACACTGAAGCTTTCTTT.